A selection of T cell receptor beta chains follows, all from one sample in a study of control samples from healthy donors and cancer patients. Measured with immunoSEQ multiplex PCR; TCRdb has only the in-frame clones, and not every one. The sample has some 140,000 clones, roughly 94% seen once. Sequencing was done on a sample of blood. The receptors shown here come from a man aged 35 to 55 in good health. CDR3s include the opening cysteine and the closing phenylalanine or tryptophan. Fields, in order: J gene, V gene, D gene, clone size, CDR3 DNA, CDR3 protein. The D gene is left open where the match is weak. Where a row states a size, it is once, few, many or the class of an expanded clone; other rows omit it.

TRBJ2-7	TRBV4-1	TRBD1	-	TGCGCCAGCAGCCAGTCCGGGACAGGGGGCCACGAGCAGTACTTC	CASSQSGTGGHEQYF
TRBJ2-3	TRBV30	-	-	TGTGCCTGGGCACAGGGTGGGGGTTTCACAGATACGCAGTATTTT	CAWAQGGGFTDTQYF
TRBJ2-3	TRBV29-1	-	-	TGCAGCGCCCGAAGGGGGATAAACACAGATACGCAGTATTTT	CSARRGINTDTQYF
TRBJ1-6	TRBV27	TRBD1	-	TGTGCCAGCAGTAGATACGCGGGACAGGCTGCCTATAATTCACCCCTCCACTTT	CASSRYAGQAAYNSPLHF
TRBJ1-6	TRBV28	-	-	TGTGCCAGCAGTTTAGGAGTTACCTATAATTCACCCCTCCACTTT	CASSLGVTYNSPLHF
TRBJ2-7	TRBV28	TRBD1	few	TGTGCCAGCAGTTTTCCCGACAGGGGGCACTACGAGCAGTACTTC	CASSFPDRGHYEQYF
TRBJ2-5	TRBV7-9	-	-	TGTGCCAGCAGCTTAATGGGGAGGCAAGAGACCCAGTACTTC	CASSLMGRQETQYF
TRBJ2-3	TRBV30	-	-	TGTGCCACAGGGACCACAGATACGCAGTATTTT	CATGTTDTQYF
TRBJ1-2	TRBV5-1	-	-	TGCGCCTCACACGAGGGCGGAAGCTATGGCTACACCTTC	CASHEGGSYGYTF
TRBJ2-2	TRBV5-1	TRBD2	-	TGCGCCAGCAAGAACGGGGGGAGCAACACCGGGGAGCTGTTTTTT	CASKNGGSNTGELFF
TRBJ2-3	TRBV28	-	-	TGTGCCAGCATATCAGGGTCCACAGATACGCAGTATTTT	CASISGSTDTQYF
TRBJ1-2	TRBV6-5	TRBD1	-	TGTGCCAGCATGGCAGGGGGCCCCTATGGCTACACCTTC	CASMAGGPYGYTF
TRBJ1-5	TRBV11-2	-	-	TGTGCCAGCAGCTTAGTTGGGGAGGGTCAGCCCCAGCATTTT	CASSLVGEGQPQHF
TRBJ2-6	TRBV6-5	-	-	TGTGCCAGCAGTTACGGTATCGTGTCTGGGGCCAACGTCCTGACTTTC	CASSYGIVSGANVLTF
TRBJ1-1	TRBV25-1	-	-	TGTGCCAGCATATCACAGGGAAGTAAGGGCACTGAAGCTTTCTTT	CASISQGSKGTEAFF
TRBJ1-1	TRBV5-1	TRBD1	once	TGCGCCAGCAGCTTGGATAACAGGGGAGATGGGAACACTGAAGCTTTCTTT	CASSLDNRGDGNTEAFF
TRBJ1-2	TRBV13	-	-	TGTGCCAGCAGCTTAAGTGGGACAACCTATGGCTACACCTTC	CASSLSGTTYGYTF
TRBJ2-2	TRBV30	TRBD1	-	TGTGCCTGGAGGGGACAGGGGGCGGAGGAGCTGTTTTTT	CAWRGQGAEELFF
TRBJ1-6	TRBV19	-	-	TGTGCCAGTAGCGCCAGCTCCTATAATTCACCCCTCCACTTT	CASSASSYNSPLHF
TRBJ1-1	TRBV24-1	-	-	TGTGCCACCAGCTTTCGAGGTGAAGCTTTCTTT	CATSFRGEAFF
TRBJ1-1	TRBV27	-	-	TGTGCCAGCAGTTTTTCATCAGGGGCTCACACTGAAGCTTTCTTT	CASSFSSGAHTEAFF
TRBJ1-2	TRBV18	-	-	TGTGCCAGCTCACCAGTAGGTGACTTTATTCTGGGCTACACCTTC	CASSPVGDFILGYTF
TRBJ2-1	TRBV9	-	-	TGTGCCAGCAGCGTCTCAGAGTACAATGAGCAGTTCTTC	CASSVSEYNEQFF
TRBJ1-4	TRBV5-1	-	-	TGCGCCAGCAGCTTGGATGGGCCAGCCACGAATGAAAAACTGTTTTTT	CASSLDGPATNEKLFF
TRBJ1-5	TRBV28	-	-	TGTGCCAGCAGTTTCCCCCAGGGACCCCAGCATTTT	CASSFPQGPQHF
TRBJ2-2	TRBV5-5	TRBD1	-	TGTGCCAGCAGCGACGGGACAGGGGGCTTTAGCGGGGAGCTGTTTTTT	CASSDGTGGFSGELFF
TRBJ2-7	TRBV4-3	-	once	TGCGCCAGCAGCCAAGAGCGGCGGGGCGCCTACGAGCAGTACTTC	CASSQERRGAYEQYF
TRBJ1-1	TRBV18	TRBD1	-	TGTGCCAGCTCACTGGCTAGGGGGCCCACTGAAGCTTTCTTT	CASSLARGPTEAFF
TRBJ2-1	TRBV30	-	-	TGTGCCTGGAGTGGGGGGCAGTCGTCCTACAATGAGCAGTTCTTC	CAWSGGQSSYNEQFF
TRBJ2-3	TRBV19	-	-	TGTGCCAGTAGTAACGGGGGGCCAGATACGCAGTATTTT	CASSNGGPDTQYF
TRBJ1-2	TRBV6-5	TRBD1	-	TGTGCCAGCAGCCAACAGGGGCTCGGTGGCTACACCTTC	CASSQQGLGGYTF
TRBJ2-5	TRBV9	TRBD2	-	TGTGCCAGCAGCGCCGGCGGGGGAGAAGAGACCCAGTACTTC	CASSAGGGEETQYF
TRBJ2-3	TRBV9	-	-	TGTGCCAGCAGCAAAGGAGATACGCAGTATTTT	CASSKGDTQYF
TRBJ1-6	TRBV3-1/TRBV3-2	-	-	TGTGCCAGCAGCGGGGGGGATAATTCACCCCTCCACTTT	CASSGGDNSPLHF
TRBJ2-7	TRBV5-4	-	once	TGTGCCAGCAGCAGCGGTAGGGTGGGAAGTTACGAGCAGTACTTC	CASSSGRVGSYEQYF
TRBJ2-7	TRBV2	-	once	TGTGCCAGCAGTGCCATCGGGTCCTCCTACGAGCAGTACTTC	CASSAIGSSYEQYF
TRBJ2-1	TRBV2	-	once	TGTGCCAGCGGGTCGTTGAACTCCTACAATGAGCAGTTCTTC	CASGSLNSYNEQFF
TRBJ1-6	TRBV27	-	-	TGTGCCAGCAGTTTAGTCGGCTCCAGGGGTGGGTATCTAGGTTCACCCCTCCACTTT	CASSLVGSRGGYLGSPLHF
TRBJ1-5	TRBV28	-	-	TGTGCCAGCATGACCGGGGGGGGGAATCAGCCCCAGCATTTT	CASMTGGGNQPQHF
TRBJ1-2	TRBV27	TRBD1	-	TGTGCCAGCAGTTTTTTAAGCGGGACAGGGGACGGCTACACCTTC	CASSFLSGTGDGYTF
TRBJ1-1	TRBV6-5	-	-	TGTGCCAGCAGTTACTCGCAGGGTGGGACCACTGAAGCTTTCTTT	CASSYSQGGTTEAFF
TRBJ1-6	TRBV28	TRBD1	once	TGTGCCAGCAGTCCTCCAGACAGGGTCTCACCCCTCCACTTT	CASSPPDRVSPLHF
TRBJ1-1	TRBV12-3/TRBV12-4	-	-	TGTGCCAGCAGCTTGGGTACTGAAGCTTTCTTT	CASSLGTEAFF
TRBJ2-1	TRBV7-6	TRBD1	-	TGTGCCAGCAGTTCCGACAGGGGGCTATACAATGAGCAGTTCTTC	CASSSDRGLYNEQFF
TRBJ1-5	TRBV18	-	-	TGTGCCAGCTCCCCCCAGGCATCGGGAGGGAATCAGCCCCAGCATTTT	CASSPQASGGNQPQHF
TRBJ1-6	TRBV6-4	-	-	TGTGCCAGCAGTGATGGGGGGGTAGGTTCACCCCTCCACTTT	CASSDGGVGSPLHF
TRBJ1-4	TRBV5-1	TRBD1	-	TGCGCCAGCAGCTTGGGGGGACAGGGAGGTGAAAAACTGTTTTTT	CASSLGGQGGEKLFF
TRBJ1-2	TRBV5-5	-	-	TGTGCCAGCAGCGCGACATCGCTGGGCTATGGCTACACCTTC	CASSATSLGYGYTF
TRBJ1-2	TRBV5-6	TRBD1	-	TGTGCCAGCAGCCCCGGGACAGGGGTCTATGGCTACACCTTC	CASSPGTGVYGYTF
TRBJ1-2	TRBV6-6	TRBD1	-	TGTGCCAGCAGCCCCGGGACAGCAATCTATGGCTACACCTTC	CASSPGTAIYGYTF
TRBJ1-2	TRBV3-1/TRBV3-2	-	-	TGTGCCAGCAGCCCAGTGACAGCCAACTATGGCTACACCTTC	CASSPVTANYGYTF
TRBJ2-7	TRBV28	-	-	TGTGCCAGCAGTTCCATCCGGGACGGGAGCTCCTACGAGCAGTACTTC	CASSSIRDGSSYEQYF